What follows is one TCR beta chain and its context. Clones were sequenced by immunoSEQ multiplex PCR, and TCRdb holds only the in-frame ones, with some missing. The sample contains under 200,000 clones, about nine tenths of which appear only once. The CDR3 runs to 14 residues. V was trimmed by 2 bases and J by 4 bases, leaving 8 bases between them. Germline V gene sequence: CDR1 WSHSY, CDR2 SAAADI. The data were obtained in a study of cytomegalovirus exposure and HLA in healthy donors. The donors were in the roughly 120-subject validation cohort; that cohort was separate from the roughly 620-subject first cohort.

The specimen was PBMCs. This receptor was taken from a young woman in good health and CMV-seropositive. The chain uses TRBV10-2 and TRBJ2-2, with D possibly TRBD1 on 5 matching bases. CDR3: CASSEGHSTGELFF. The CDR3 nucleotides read TGCGCCAGCAGTGAGGGACATTCCACCGGGGAGCTGTTTTTT.